This TCR beta chain was identified during a study of T cells in localized non-small cell lung cancer. CDR1 SGDLS and CDR2 YYNGEE come from the germline V gene. V was clipped by 0 bases and J by 6 bases; unmatched bases: 3. The CDR3 runs 15 residues. The method was immunoSEQ multiplex PCR; TCRdb's version includes in-frame clones alone and lacks a portion of them. This sample has 40,000 to 65,000 clones; around 90% occur once, and the top ten carry about 16%. The sequence derives from a female donor with stage II lung adenocarcinoma. V is TRBV9 and J is TRBJ1-6; the match to TRBD1 covers 7 bases. Specimen: PBMCs, collected before any cancer treatment. The CDR3 DNA follows: TGTGCCAGCAGCGTAGGGGACAGCACTAATTCACCCCTCCACTTT. Its protein is CASSVGDSTNSPLHF. Full variable domain (remainder filled in from reference TRBV9 and TRBJ1-6): DSGVTQTPKHLITATGQRVTLRCSPRSGDLSVYWYQQSLDQGLQFLIQYYNGEERAKGNILERFSAQQFPDLHSELNLSSLELGDSALYFCASSVGDSTNSPLHFGNGTRLTVT.